These 12 T cell receptor beta chains originate from one sample sequenced in a study of blood T cells in healthy people across ages. Using a J-beta primer mix together with a sample-barcoded 5' primer, a second PCR was run for about 6 to 12 cycles. TCRdb itself ran the 5' RACE reads through MiXCR, one entry per CDR3 protein. In the table there are around 1.7 million distinct CDR3 sequences, roughly 27% of which are singletons. The sample taken for sequencing was blood. All receptors come from a woman aged 25 to 45 in good health.

V gene TRBV14 combines with J gene TRBJ2-3; 7 bases agree with TRBD2. This CDR3 is built from 16 residues. CDR1 is SGHDN, CDR2 FVKESK, per germline. J gave up 5 bases and V 0 bases, and 8 bases lay outside the gene matches. CDR3 loop: CASSQEGREYLDTQYF. The CDR3, as DNA: TGTGCCAGCAGCCAAGAAGGGCGGGAGTATTTAGATACGCAGTATTTT.

The chain uses TRBV7-3 and TRBJ2-2; D not certain. Deletions cut 5 bases from V and 5 bases from J, with 6 bases between. The germline V gene has CDR1 SGHTA and CDR2 FQGTGA. The CDR3 runs to 12 residues. CDR3 nucleotide sequence: TGTGCCAGCAGCACACTGACCGGGGAGCTGTTTTTT. Residues: CASSTLTGELFF.

A few counts support this clonotype. V gene TRBV4-3 combines with J gene TRBJ1-2, with D uncertain. CDR1 and CDR2 from the germline V gene are LGHNA and YSLEER. V was shortened by 1 base and J by 8 bases, with 17 bases between the two germline ends. This CDR3 is built from 15 residues. The CDR3 DNA reads as TGCGCCAGCAGCCAAGTGGTAGAGCAGGTGGGCGGCTACACCTTC. Encoded protein: CASSQVVEQVGGYTF.

A few counts support this clonotype. The chain is built from TRBV29-1 and TRBJ1-6; no firm D call. V was trimmed by 2 bases and J by 9 bases, leaving 14 bases between them. In germline, CDR1 is SQVTM, CDR2 ANQGSEA. This CDR3 comprises 14 residues. CDR3: CSVEPVEGGSPLHF. In DNA form, the CDR3 reads TGCAGCGTTGAACCTGTGGAAGGTGGTTCACCCCTCCACTTT.

The CDR3 DNA reads as TGTGCCAGCAGCTTAGGAGGGGAGGGTGAAGCTTTCTTT. It translates to CASSLGGEGEAFF. V and J are TRBV5-5 and TRBJ1-1; weak D call: TRBD1 (5 bases). V was cut by 2 bases and J by 7 bases, with 12 bases left in between. This CDR3 has 13 amino acids. CDR1 and CDR2 (germline): SGHKS, YYEKEE (reference sequence).

This rearrangement joins TRBV20-1 to TRBJ2-3; perhaps TRBD2 as D (5 bases). Germline CDR1 is DFQATT and CDR2 is SNEGSKA (reference sequence). Deletions cut 5 bases from V and 2 bases from J, with 17 bases between. The CDR3 contains 15 residues. In DNA form, the CDR3 reads TGCAGTGCTTCTCGGGGAATCCTGCTCACAGATACGCAGTATTTT. Its protein is CSASRGILLTDTQYF.

This rearrangement joins TRBV7-2 to TRBJ2-3; 7 positions agree with TRBD2. V dropped 4 bases and J dropped 1; count of bases not matched to a gene: 8. CDR3 length: 16 residues. Germline values: CDR1 SGHTA, CDR2 FQGNSA. For the CDR3, the DNA is TGTGCCAGCAGCTGGAGCGGGGAACGGGGCACAGATACGCAGTATTTT. This codes for CASSWSGERGTDTQYF.

J is TRBJ1-1 and V is TRBV29-1; D gene uncertain. This CDR3 has 10 amino acids. Trimming removed 5 bases at V and 3 bases at J, with 4 bases between. Germline CDR1 SQVTM, CDR2 ANQGSEA. DNA of the CDR3: TGCAGCGTTTCTCACACTGAAGCTTTCTTT. It codes for CSVSHTEAFF. Full variable domain (outside the CDR3, taken from reference TRBV29-1 and TRBJ1-1): SAVISQKPSRDICQRGTSLTIQCQVDSQVTMMFWYRQQPGQSLTLIATANQGSEATYESGFVIDKFPISRPNLTFSTLTVSNMSPEDSSIYLCSVSHTEAFFGQGTRLTVV.

This clonotype turned up a few times. The chain carries TRBV12-3 or TRBV12-4 and TRBJ1-1; 8 bases fit TRBD1. J was trimmed by 1 base and V by 5 bases; bases with no gene match: 6. This CDR3 has 15 residues. Written as DNA, the CDR3 is TGTGCCAGCAGTGCCCGGACAGGGCCGAACACTGAAGCTTTCTTT. Amino acid sequence: CASSARTGPNTEAFF.

This clonotype appeared once. CDR3 in amino acids: CASSQGRSGGGWETQYF. Written as DNA, the CDR3 is TGCGCCAGCAGCCAAGGTCGGTCCGGGGGTGGATGGGAGACCCAGTACTTC. The chain has TRBV4-1 and TRBJ2-5; D possibly corresponds to TRBD2 (6 bases). Deletions cut 1 base from V and 5 bases from J, with 20 bases between. In germline, CDR1 is MGHRA, CDR2 YSYEKL. This CDR3 is 17 amino acids long.

As to this clonotype: Compared with germline, one end of the junction differs, possibly owing to a read error. The chain employs TRBV3-1 and TRBJ2-1; D may be TRBD1 or TRBD2 (5 bases each). The J call may be wrong; the DNA end is better matched by TRBJ2-7. The CDR3 is 16 amino acids. Germline CDR1 LGHDT, CDR2 YNNKEL (reference sequence). The CDR3, as DNA: TGTACCAGCAGCCAACAGGCGAGGGATTTTTCGTACGAGCAGTACTTC. The encoded protein is CTSSQQARDFSYEQYF.

This rearrangement joins TRBV4-1 to TRBJ2-1, with TRBD2 matching 7 bases. V was pared by 3 bases and J by 4 bases, with 12 bases of the junction left unmatched. Germline V gene lookup returns CDR1 MGHRA and CDR2 YSYEKL. CDR3 length equals 17 residues. The CDR3 coding sequence is TGCGCCAGCAGCCAGGGACTACGGGGGACCTCATACAATGAGCAGTTCTTC. This encodes CASSQGLRGTSYNEQFF.